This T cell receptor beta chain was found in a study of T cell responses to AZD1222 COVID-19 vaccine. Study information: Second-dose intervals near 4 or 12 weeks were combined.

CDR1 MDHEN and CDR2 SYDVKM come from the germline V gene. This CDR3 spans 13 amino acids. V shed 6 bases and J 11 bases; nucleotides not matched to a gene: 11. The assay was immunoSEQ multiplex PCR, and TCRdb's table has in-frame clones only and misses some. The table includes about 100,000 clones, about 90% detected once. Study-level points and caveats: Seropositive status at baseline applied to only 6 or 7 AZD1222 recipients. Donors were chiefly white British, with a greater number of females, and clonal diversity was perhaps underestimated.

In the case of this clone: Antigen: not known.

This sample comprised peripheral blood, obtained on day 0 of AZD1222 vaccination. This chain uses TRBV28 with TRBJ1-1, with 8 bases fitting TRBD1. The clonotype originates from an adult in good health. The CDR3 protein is CASSPDRGVWAFF. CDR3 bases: TGTGCCAGCAGCCCTGACAGGGGAGTATGGGCTTTCTTT.